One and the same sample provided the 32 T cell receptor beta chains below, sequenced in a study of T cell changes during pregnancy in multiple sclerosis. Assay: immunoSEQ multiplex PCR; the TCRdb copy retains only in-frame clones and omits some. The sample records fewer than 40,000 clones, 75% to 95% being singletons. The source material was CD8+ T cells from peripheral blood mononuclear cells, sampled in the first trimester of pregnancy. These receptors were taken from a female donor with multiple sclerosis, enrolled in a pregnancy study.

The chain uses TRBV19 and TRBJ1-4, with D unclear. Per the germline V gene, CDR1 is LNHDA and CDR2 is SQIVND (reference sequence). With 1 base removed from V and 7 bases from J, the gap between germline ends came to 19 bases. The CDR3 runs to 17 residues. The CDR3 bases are TGTGCCAGTAGTATAGTCGGAGAGATCGCCGGGAGTGAAAAACTGTTTTTT. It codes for CASSIVGEIAGSEKLFF.

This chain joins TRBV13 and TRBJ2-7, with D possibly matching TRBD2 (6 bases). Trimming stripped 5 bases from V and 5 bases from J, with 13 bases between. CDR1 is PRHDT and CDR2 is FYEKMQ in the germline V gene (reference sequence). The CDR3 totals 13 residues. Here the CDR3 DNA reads TGTGCCAGCAGCCCGCCGGGAGTTAACGAGCAGTACTTC. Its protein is CASSPPGVNEQYF.

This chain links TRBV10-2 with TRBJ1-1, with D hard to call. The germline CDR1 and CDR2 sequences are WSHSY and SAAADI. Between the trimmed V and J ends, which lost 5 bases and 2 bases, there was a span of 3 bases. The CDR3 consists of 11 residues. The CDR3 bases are TGCGCCAGCAGTTCAAACACTGAAGCTTTCTTT. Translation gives CASSSNTEAFF.

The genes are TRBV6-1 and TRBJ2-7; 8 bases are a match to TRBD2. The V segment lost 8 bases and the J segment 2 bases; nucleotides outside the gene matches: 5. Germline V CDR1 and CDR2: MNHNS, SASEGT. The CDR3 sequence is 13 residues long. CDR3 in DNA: TGTGCCAGCGGGGCGGGGGGACCCTACGAGCAGTACTTC. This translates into CASGAGGPYEQYF.

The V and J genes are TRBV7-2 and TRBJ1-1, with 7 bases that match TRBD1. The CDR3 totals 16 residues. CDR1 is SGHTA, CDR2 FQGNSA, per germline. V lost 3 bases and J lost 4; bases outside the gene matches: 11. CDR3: CASSLPGGYAVTEAFF. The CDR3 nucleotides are TGTGCCAGCAGCTTGCCAGGGGGTTATGCGGTCACTGAAGCTTTCTTT.

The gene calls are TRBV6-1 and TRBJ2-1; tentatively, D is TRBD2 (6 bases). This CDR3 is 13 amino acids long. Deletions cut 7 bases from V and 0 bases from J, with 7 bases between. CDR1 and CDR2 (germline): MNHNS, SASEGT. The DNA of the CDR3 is TGTGCCAGCACTAGCGACTCCTACAATGAGCAGTTCTTC. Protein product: CASTSDSYNEQFF.

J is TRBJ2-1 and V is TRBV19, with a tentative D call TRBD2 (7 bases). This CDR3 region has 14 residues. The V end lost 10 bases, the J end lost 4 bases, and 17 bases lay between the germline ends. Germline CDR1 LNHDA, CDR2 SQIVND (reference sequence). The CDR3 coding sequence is TGTGCCATTAGCCCCGGGGGGCGGTACAATGAGCAGTTCTTC. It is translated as CAISPGGRYNEQFF.

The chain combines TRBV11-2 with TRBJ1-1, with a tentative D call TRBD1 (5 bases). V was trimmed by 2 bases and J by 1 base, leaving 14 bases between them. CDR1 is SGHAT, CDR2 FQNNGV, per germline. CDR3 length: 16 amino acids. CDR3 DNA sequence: TGTGCCAGCAGCTTAATGGGGGGAGCTCCGAACACTGAAGCTTTCTTT. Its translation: CASSLMGGAPNTEAFF.

This chain's CDR3 is CASIPGESSTDTQYF. As DNA, the CDR3 is TGCGCCAGCATCCCAGGGGAGTCTAGCACAGATACGCAGTATTTT. The rearrangement links TRBV5-1 to TRBJ2-3; D may be TRBD1 (6 bases). Germline V lookup: CDR1 SGHRS, CDR2 YFSETQ. The CDR3 runs 15 residues. V was shortened by 6 bases and J by 0 bases, with 14 bases between the two germline ends.

CDR3 nucleotide sequence: TGTGCCAGCAGTTTATCGGGGGGAAGTGAGCAGTTCTTC. Translated, it gives CASSLSGGSEQFF. The J gene is TRBJ2-1, the V gene TRBV27, with a weak D call TRBD2 (6 bases). V lost 0 bases to trimming and J lost 9 bases, with 9 bases between them. The CDR3 length is 13 residues. The germline gives CDR1 MNHEY, CDR2 SMNVEV (reference sequence).

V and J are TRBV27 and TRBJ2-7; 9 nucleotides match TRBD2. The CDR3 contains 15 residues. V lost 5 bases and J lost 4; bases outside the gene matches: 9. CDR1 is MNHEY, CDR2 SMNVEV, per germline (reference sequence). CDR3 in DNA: TGTGCCAGCAGTACTAGGACTAGCGCCAAGTACGAGCAGTACTTC. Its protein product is CASSTRTSAKYEQYF.

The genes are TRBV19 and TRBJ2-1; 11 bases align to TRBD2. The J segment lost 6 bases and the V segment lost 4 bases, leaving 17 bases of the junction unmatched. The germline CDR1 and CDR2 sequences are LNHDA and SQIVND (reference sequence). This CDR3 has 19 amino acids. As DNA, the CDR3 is TGTGCCAGTAGTACGGGCCGAATTTTAGCGGGAGGGCCGTTCAATGAGCAGTTCTTC. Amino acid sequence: CASSTGRILAGGPFNEQFF. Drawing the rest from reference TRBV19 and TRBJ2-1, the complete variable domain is DGGITQSPKYLFRKEGQNVTLSCEQNLNHDAMYWYRQDPGQGLRLIYYSQIVNDFQKGDIAEGYSVSREKKESFPLTVTSAQKNPTAFYLCASSTGRILAGGPFNEQFFGPGTRLTVL.

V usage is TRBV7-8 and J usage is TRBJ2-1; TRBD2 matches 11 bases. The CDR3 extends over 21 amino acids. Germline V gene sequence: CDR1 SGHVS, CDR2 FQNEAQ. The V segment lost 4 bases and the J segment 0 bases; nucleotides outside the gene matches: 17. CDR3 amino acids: CASSSIPPGTSGRSSYNEQFF. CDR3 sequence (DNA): TGTGCCAGCAGCTCCATACCCCCAGGGACTAGCGGAAGGAGCTCCTACAATGAGCAGTTCTTC. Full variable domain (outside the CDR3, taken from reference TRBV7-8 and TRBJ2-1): GAGVSQSPRYKVAKRGQDVALRCDPISGHVSLFWYQQALGQGPEFLTYFQNEAQLDKSGLPSDRFFAERPEGSVSTLKIQRTQQEDSAVYLCASSSIPPGTSGRSSYNEQFFGPGTRLTVL.

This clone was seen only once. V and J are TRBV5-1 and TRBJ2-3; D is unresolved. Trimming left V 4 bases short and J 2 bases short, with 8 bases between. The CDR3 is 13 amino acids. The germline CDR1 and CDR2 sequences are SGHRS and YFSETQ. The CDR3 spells CASSPEYTDTQYF. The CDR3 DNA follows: TGCGCCAGCAGCCCAGAATACACAGATACGCAGTATTTT.

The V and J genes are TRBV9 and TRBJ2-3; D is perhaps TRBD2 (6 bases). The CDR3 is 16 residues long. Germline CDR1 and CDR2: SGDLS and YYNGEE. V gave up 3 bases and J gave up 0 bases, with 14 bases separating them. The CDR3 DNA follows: TGTGCCAGCAGCGGTTATAGCGGTATCAGCACAGATACGCAGTATTTT. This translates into CASSGYSGISTDTQYF.

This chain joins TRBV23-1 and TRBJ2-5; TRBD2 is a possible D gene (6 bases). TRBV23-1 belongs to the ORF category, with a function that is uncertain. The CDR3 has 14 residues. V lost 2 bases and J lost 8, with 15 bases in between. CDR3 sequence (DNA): TGCGCCAGCAGTCAACCGACTCCGGGGGTCACCCAGTACTTC. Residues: CASSQPTPGVTQYF.

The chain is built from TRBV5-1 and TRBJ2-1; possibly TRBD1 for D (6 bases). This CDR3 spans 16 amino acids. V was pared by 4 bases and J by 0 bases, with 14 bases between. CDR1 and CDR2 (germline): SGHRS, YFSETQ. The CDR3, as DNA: TGCGCCAGCAGCCCCATGGGGGCCTTCTCCTACAATGAGCAGTTCTTC. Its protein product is CASSPMGAFSYNEQFF.

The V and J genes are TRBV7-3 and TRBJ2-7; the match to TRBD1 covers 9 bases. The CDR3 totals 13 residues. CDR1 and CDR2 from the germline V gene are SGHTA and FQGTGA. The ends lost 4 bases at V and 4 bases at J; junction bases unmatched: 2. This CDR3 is CASSSDRGYEQYF. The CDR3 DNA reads TGTGCCAGCAGCTCAGACAGGGGGTACGAGCAGTACTTC.

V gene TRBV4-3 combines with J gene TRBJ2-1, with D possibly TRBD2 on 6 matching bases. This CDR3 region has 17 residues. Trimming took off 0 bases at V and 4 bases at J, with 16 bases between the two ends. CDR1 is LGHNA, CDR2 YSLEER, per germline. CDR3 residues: CASSQDGIGGGYNEQFF. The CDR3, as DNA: TGCGCCAGCAGCCAAGATGGCATTGGTGGAGGGTACAATGAGCAGTTCTTC.

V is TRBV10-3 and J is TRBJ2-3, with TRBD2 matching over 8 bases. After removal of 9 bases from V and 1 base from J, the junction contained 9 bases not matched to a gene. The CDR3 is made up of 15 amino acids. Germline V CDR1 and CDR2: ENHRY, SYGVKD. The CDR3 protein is CAMNSGREGTDTQYF. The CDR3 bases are TGTGCCATGAATTCCGGGAGGGAGGGCACAGATACGCAGTATTTT.

The CDR3 region is CASSSPAGTSGRPGGETQYF. The CDR3 nucleotides are TGTGCCAGCAGCTCCCCCGCTGGGACTAGCGGGAGGCCAGGCGGAGAGACCCAGTACTTC. The chain employs TRBV5-5 and TRBJ2-5, with TRBD2 identical over 15 bases. The CDR3 covers 20 residues. The germline V gene has CDR1 SGHKS and CDR2 YYEKEE (reference sequence). V lost 3 bases to trimming and J lost 4 bases; unmatched junction nucleotides: 16.

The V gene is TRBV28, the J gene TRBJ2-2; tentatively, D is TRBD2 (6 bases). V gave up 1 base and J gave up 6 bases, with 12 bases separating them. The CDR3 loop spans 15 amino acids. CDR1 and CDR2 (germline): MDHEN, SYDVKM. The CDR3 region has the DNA TGTGCCAGCAGTTTATCAGGGTCGGGGGCCGGGGAGCTGTTTTTT. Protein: CASSLSGSGAGELFF.

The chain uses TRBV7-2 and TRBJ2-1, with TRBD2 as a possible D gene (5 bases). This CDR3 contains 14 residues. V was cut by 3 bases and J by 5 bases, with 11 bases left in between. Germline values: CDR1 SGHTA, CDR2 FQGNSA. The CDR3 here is CASSFRGADNEQFF. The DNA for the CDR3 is TGTGCCAGCAGCTTCCGGGGAGCCGACAATGAGCAGTTCTTC.

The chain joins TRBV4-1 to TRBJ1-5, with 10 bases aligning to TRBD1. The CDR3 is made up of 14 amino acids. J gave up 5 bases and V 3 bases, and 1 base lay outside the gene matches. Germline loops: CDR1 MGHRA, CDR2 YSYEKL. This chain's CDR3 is CASSQGQGYQPQHF. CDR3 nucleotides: TGCGCCAGCAGCCAGGGACAGGGGTATCAGCCCCAGCATTTT.

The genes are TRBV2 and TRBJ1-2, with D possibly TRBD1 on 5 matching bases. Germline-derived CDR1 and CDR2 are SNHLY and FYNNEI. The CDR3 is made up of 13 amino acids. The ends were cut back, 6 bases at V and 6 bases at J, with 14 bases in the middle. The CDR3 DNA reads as TGTGCCAGCAGCCGCGGATGGGGGGATGGCTACACCTTC. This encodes CASSRGWGDGYTF.

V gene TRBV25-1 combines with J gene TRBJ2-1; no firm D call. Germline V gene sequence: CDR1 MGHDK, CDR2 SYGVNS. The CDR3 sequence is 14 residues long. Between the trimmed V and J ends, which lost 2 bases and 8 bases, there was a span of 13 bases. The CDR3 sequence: CASSEKPRGDEQFF. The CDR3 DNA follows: TGTGCCAGCAGTGAAAAACCCAGAGGCGATGAGCAGTTCTTC.

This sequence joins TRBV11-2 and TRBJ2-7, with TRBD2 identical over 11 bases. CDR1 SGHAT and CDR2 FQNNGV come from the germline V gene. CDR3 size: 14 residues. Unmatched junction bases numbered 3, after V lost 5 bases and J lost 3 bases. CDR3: CASSVTSGSYEQYF. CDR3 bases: TGTGCCAGCAGCGTAACTAGCGGGAGCTACGAGCAGTACTTC. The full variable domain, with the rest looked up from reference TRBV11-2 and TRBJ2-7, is EAGVAQSPRYKIIEKRQSVAFWCNPISGHATLYWYQQILGQGPKLLIQFQNNGVVDDSQLPKDRFSAERLKGVDSTLKIQPAKLEDSAVYLCASSVTSGSYEQYFGPGTRLTVT.

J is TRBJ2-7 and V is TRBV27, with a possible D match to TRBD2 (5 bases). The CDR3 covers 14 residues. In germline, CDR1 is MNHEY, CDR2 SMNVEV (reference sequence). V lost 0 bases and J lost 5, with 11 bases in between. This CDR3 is CASSLSRGFDEQYF. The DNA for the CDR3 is TGTGCCAGCAGTTTATCGAGAGGGTTTGACGAGCAGTACTTC.

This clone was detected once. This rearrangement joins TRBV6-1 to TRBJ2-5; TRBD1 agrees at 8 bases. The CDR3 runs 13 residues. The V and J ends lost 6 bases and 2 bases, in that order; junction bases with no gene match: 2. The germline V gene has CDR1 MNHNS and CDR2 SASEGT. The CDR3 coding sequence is TGTGCCAGCAGAGGGACAGGACAAGAGACCCAGTACTTC. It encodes CASRGTGQETQYF.

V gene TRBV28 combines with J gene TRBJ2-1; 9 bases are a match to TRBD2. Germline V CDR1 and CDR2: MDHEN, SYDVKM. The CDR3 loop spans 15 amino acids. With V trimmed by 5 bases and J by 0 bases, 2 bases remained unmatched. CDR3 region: CASSVSGSSYNEQFF. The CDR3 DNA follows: TGTGCCAGCAGTGTTAGCGGGAGCTCCTACAATGAGCAGTTCTTC.

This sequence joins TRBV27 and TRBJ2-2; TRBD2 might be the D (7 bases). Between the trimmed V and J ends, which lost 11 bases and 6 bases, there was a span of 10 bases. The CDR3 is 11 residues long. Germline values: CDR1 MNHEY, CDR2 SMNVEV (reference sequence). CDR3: CAAGGPGELFF. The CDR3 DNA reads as TGTGCCGCCGGGGGGCCCGGGGAGCTGTTTTTT.

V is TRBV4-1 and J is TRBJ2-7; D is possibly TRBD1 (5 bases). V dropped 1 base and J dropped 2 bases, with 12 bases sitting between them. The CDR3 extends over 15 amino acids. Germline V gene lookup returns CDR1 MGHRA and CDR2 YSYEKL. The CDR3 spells CASSQAVAGTYEQYF. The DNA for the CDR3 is TGCGCCAGCAGCCAAGCGGTGGCAGGGACCTACGAGCAGTACTTC.